A selection of T cell receptor beta chains follows, all from one sample in a study of T cells in Graves' hyperthyroidism and ophthalmopathy. TCRdb re-called the multiplex PCR reads through MiXCR, storing one row per CDR3 protein. The table shows hundreds of thousands of distinct CDR3 sequences, with under 15% occurring only once. Sequencing used blood. The receptors stem from a woman aged 30 to 39 with Graves' hyperthyroidism. Each CDR3 is given with its conserved first and last residue. A D gene is named only where the DNA matches it firmly. Clone size is shown for a subset of rows, as once, few, many or a class of expanded clone.

cdr3_aa: CASSEGGAGLTGELFF
cdr3_nt: TGTGCCAGCAGTGAAGGAGGAGCAGGCCTCACCGGGGAGCTGTTTTTT
v_call: TRBV2
clone_size: many
j_call: TRBJ2-2
d_call: NA

cdr3_aa: CASSQDARETQYF
cdr3_nt: TGCGCCAGCAGCCAAGATGCGCGTGAGACCCAGTACTTC
v_call: TRBV4-1
clone_size: many
j_call: TRBJ2-5
d_call: NA

cdr3_aa: CASSQGSASGRSREQYF
cdr3_nt: TGTGCCAGCAGCCAAGGCTCGGCTAGCGGGAGAAGTCGCGAGCAGTACTTC
v_call: TRBV14
clone_size: NA
j_call: TRBJ2-7
d_call: TRBD2

cdr3_aa: CASSKQNYEQYF
cdr3_nt: TGTGCCAGCAGCAAACAGAATTACGAGCAGTACTTC
v_call: TRBV7-9
clone_size: few
j_call: TRBJ2-7
d_call: NA

cdr3_aa: CASSAREQETQYF
cdr3_nt: TGTGCCAGCAGTGCCCGGGAGCAAGAGACCCAGTACTTC
v_call: TRBV6-1
clone_size: many
j_call: TRBJ2-5
d_call: NA

cdr3_aa: CASSNKRVGFPNTGELFF
cdr3_nt: TGTGCCAGTAGTAACAAAAGGGTTGGGTTTCCGAACACCGGGGAGCTGTTTTTT
v_call: TRBV19
clone_size: NA
j_call: TRBJ2-2
d_call: NA

cdr3_aa: CASSLETGSDTQYF
cdr3_nt: TGCGCCAGCAGCTTGGAGACAGGGTCAGATACGCAGTATTTT
v_call: TRBV5-1
clone_size: many
j_call: TRBJ2-3
d_call: TRBD1

cdr3_aa: CASSYWTGGGYEQYF
cdr3_nt: TGTGCCAGCAGTTACTGGACAGGGGGCGGATACGAGCAGTACTTC
v_call: TRBV6-6
clone_size: few
j_call: TRBJ2-7
d_call: TRBD1

cdr3_aa: CASSGIAGAYEQYF
cdr3_nt: TGTGCCAGCAGTGGGATAGCGGGGGCCTACGAGCAGTACTTC
v_call: TRBV7-2
clone_size: NA
j_call: TRBJ2-7
d_call: TRBD2

cdr3_aa: CSARPPVLAGELFF
cdr3_nt: TGCAGTGCTAGACCCCCTGTTCTGGCCGGGGAGCTGTTTTTT
v_call: TRBV20-1
clone_size: few
j_call: TRBJ2-2
d_call: NA

cdr3_aa: CASSPGLAGLNTGELFF
cdr3_nt: TGTGCCAGCAGCCCGGGACTAGCGGGCTTGAACACCGGGGAGCTGTTTTTT
v_call: TRBV7-3
clone_size: NA
j_call: TRBJ2-2
d_call: TRBD2

cdr3_aa: CASSLGGQGDEKLFF
cdr3_nt: TGTGCCAGCAGCTTAGGAGGACAGGGAGATGAAAAACTGTTTTTT
v_call: TRBV5-6
clone_size: few
j_call: TRBJ1-4
d_call: TRBD1

cdr3_aa: CASSSDRFNYGYTF
cdr3_nt: TGTGCCAGCAGCTCGGACAGATTTAACTATGGCTACACCTTC
v_call: TRBV7-2
clone_size: NA
j_call: TRBJ1-2
d_call: NA

cdr3_aa: CASSLLVGTATTGELFF
cdr3_nt: TGTGCCAGCAGCTTGCTTGTGGGAACCGCGACCACCGGGGAGCTGTTTTTT
v_call: TRBV5-6
clone_size: NA
j_call: TRBJ2-2
d_call: NA

cdr3_aa: CASSRSTNSYNEQFF
cdr3_nt: TGTGCCAGCAGCCGGTCAACCAACTCCTACAATGAGCAGTTCTTC
v_call: TRBV3-1
clone_size: many
j_call: TRBJ2-1
d_call: NA

cdr3_aa: CASSSGDDSYEQYF
cdr3_nt: TGTGCCAGCAGCTCCGGTGACGACTCCTACGAGCAGTACTTC
v_call: TRBV7-9
clone_size: many
j_call: TRBJ2-7
d_call: NA

cdr3_aa: CASSLSPRTDTQYF
cdr3_nt: TGTGCCAGCAGCTTAAGTCCTAGGACAGATACGCAGTATTTT
v_call: TRBV7-6
clone_size: NA
j_call: TRBJ2-3
d_call: NA

cdr3_aa: CASSPQSTVVNTEAFF
cdr3_nt: TGTGCCAGCAGCCCGCAGAGTACGGTGGTGAACACTGAAGCTTTCTTT
v_call: TRBV3-1
clone_size: many
j_call: TRBJ1-1
d_call: NA

cdr3_aa: CASSLRSQGREQYF
cdr3_nt: TGTGCCAGCAGTTTACGGAGCCAGGGTCGCGAGCAGTACTTC
v_call: TRBV28
clone_size: many
j_call: TRBJ2-7
d_call: NA

cdr3_aa: CSARLGQGNLKPQHF
cdr3_nt: TGCAGTGCTAGACTGGGACAGGGGAACTTGAAGCCCCAGCATTTT
v_call: TRBV20-1
clone_size: many
j_call: TRBJ1-5
d_call: TRBD1

cdr3_aa: CASSIGGLAGWSYNERFF
cdr3_nt: TGTGCCAGTAGTATAGGGGGACTAGCGGGTTGGTCCTACAATGAGCGGTTCTTC
v_call: TRBV19
clone_size: NA
j_call: TRBJ2-1
d_call: TRBD2

cdr3_aa: CASSPGTSETQYF
cdr3_nt: TGTGCCAGCAGCCCCGGGACTTCAGAGACCCAGTACTTC
v_call: TRBV7-3
clone_size: many
j_call: TRBJ2-5
d_call: NA

cdr3_aa: CASKSWTGGAQKNEQFF
cdr3_nt: TGTGCCAGCAAAAGTTGGACAGGGGGCGCGCAAAAGAATGAGCAGTTCTTC
v_call: TRBV27
clone_size: NA
j_call: TRBJ2-1
d_call: TRBD1

cdr3_aa: CAISESIGQGNEQYF
cdr3_nt: TGTGCCATCAGTGAGTCCATTGGACAGGGAAACGAGCAGTACTTC
v_call: TRBV10-3
clone_size: NA
j_call: TRBJ2-7
d_call: TRBD1

cdr3_aa: CSASPWTSGRASTDTQYF
cdr3_nt: TGCAGTGCTAGTCCCTGGACTAGCGGGAGGGCCTCAACAGATACGCAGTATTTT
v_call: TRBV20-1
clone_size: many
j_call: TRBJ2-3
d_call: TRBD2

cdr3_aa: CASSFVGVAPEQYF
cdr3_nt: TGTGCCAGCAGCTTCGTTGGGGTAGCCCCCGAGCAGTACTTC
v_call: TRBV7-9
clone_size: NA
j_call: TRBJ2-7
d_call: NA

cdr3_aa: CASSENGLDYNEQFF
cdr3_nt: TGTGCCAGCAGTGAAAACGGACTGGACTACAATGAGCAGTTCTTC
v_call: TRBV6-4
clone_size: NA
j_call: TRBJ2-1
d_call: NA

cdr3_aa: CASSITSDSNQPQHF
cdr3_nt: TGTGCCAGCAGTATTACAAGTGATAGCAATCAGCCCCAGCATTTT
v_call: TRBV6-2/TRBV6-3
clone_size: NA
j_call: TRBJ1-5
d_call: NA

cdr3_aa: CASTKAGTGTNNEQFF
cdr3_nt: TGTGCCAGCACTAAGGCCGGGACAGGTACGAACAATGAGCAGTTCTTC
v_call: TRBV18
clone_size: many
j_call: TRBJ2-1
d_call: TRBD1

cdr3_aa: CASSQETPGINEQFF
cdr3_nt: TGTGCCAGCAGCCAAGAAACCCCGGGTATCAATGAGCAGTTCTTC
v_call: TRBV4-2
clone_size: NA
j_call: TRBJ2-1
d_call: NA

cdr3_aa: CASGKGPGELFF
cdr3_nt: TGTGCCAGCGGGAAGGGACCCGGGGAGCTGTTTTTT
v_call: TRBV6-1
clone_size: few
j_call: TRBJ2-2
d_call: NA

cdr3_aa: CSARDWSGTGGEKLFF
cdr3_nt: TGCAGTGCTAGGGACTGGTCCGGGACAGGGGGTGAAAAACTGTTTTTT
v_call: TRBV20-1
clone_size: NA
j_call: TRBJ1-4
d_call: TRBD1

cdr3_aa: CASTYGTSGRNEQFF
cdr3_nt: TGTGCCAGCACCTACGGGACTAGCGGGAGAAATGAGCAGTTCTTC
v_call: TRBV27
clone_size: NA
j_call: TRBJ2-1
d_call: TRBD2

cdr3_aa: CASSRIGEQYF
cdr3_nt: TGTGCCAGCAGCCGCATCGGCGAGCAGTACTTC
v_call: TRBV3-1
clone_size: many
j_call: TRBJ2-7
d_call: NA

cdr3_aa: CATSDVSGRLKETDTQYF
cdr3_nt: TGTGCCACCAGTGATGTTAGCGGGAGGTTGAAGGAAACAGATACGCAGTATTTT
v_call: TRBV24-1
clone_size: NA
j_call: TRBJ2-3
d_call: TRBD2

cdr3_aa: CASGRQGYTEAFF
cdr3_nt: TGTGCCAGCGGAAGACAGGGGTACACTGAAGCTTTCTTT
v_call: TRBV28
clone_size: many
j_call: TRBJ1-1
d_call: TRBD1

cdr3_aa: CSAPGLAGGPYEQYF
cdr3_nt: TGCAGTGCACCCGGTTTAGCGGGAGGGCCCTACGAGCAGTACTTC
v_call: TRBV20-1
clone_size: many
j_call: TRBJ2-7
d_call: TRBD2

cdr3_aa: CASSTVAGRYNEQFF
cdr3_nt: TGTGCCAGCAGCACGGTTGCGGGACGGTACAATGAGCAGTTCTTC
v_call: TRBV7-9
clone_size: many
j_call: TRBJ2-1
d_call: NA

cdr3_aa: CATSGTPGQGNIQYF
cdr3_nt: TGTGCCACCAGTGGAACCCCGGGACAGGGGAACATTCAGTACTTC
v_call: TRBV24-1
clone_size: few
j_call: TRBJ2-4
d_call: TRBD1

cdr3_aa: CASSLSRGSGTDTQYF
cdr3_nt: TGTGCCAGCAGCCTAAGTCGCGGGAGCGGCACAGATACGCAGTATTTT
v_call: TRBV11-2
clone_size: many
j_call: TRBJ2-3
d_call: TRBD2

cdr3_aa: CASVEDWGADTEAFF
cdr3_nt: TGTGCCAGCGTCGAGGACTGGGGGGCGGACACTGAAGCTTTCTTT
v_call: TRBV7-8
clone_size: NA
j_call: TRBJ1-1
d_call: NA

cdr3_aa: CASSPVVGVWDSPLHF
cdr3_nt: TGTGCCAGCAGCCCAGTCGTCGGAGTCTGGGATTCACCCCTCCACTTT
v_call: TRBV7-2
clone_size: few
j_call: TRBJ1-6
d_call: NA

cdr3_aa: CSVSESSYNEQFF
cdr3_nt: TGCAGTGTTAGCGAGAGCTCCTACAATGAGCAGTTCTTC
v_call: TRBV20-1
clone_size: NA
j_call: TRBJ2-1
d_call: NA

cdr3_aa: CASSLGQGAFNEQFF
cdr3_nt: TGTGCCAGCAGCCTGGGACAGGGGGCTTTCAATGAGCAGTTCTTC
v_call: TRBV3-1
clone_size: many
j_call: TRBJ2-1
d_call: TRBD1

cdr3_aa: CSARVGGGTGYTF
cdr3_nt: TGCAGTGCTAGAGTGGGGGGGGGGACTGGCTACACCTTC
v_call: TRBV20-1
clone_size: many
j_call: TRBJ1-2
d_call: NA

cdr3_aa: CASSKGGQGNEKLFF
cdr3_nt: TGTGCCAGCAGTAAAGGTGGTCAGGGTAATGAAAAACTGTTTTTT
v_call: TRBV6-1
clone_size: few
j_call: TRBJ1-4
d_call: NA

cdr3_aa: CASRERESTDTQYF
cdr3_nt: TGTGCCAGTAGGGAGCGGGAGTCTACAGATACGCAGTATTTT
v_call: TRBV19
clone_size: NA
j_call: TRBJ2-3
d_call: TRBD2